These 20 T cell receptor beta chains were all obtained from the same sample, sequenced in a study of T cells after yellow fever vaccination. One entry per CDR3 protein, called by TCRdb with MiXCR from the 5' RACE reads. The table records over 300,000 distinct CDR3 sequences, approximately 4% of them present only once. The source was PBMCs, collected 5 days after the yellow fever booster vaccination. These receptor sequences come from a man aged 18 to 30 who received the YFV17D yellow fever vaccine.

The rearrangement uses TRBV20-1 and TRBJ1-6; no clear D. This CDR3 comprises 15 residues. Germline V CDR1 and CDR2: DFQATT, SNEGSKA (reference sequence). Between the trimmed V and J ends, which lost 0 bases and 5 bases, there was a span of 11 bases. The CDR3 sequence is CSARDPGDNNSPLHF. In DNA, the CDR3 is TGCAGTGCTAGAGACCCCGGGGATAATAATTCACCCCTCCACTTT.

The chain carries TRBV7-6 and TRBJ2-1; TRBD1 agrees at 9 bases. The V segment lost 3 bases and the J segment 4 bases; nucleotides outside the gene matches: 13. Germline values: CDR1 SGHVS, CDR2 FNYEAQ. This CDR3 is built from 18 residues. The CDR3 spells CASSFSSAGTGRYNEQFF. The CDR3 region has the DNA TGTGCCAGCAGCTTCTCCTCCGCCGGGACAGGGAGGTACAATGAGCAGTTCTTC.

In its sample, this clonotype was seen many times. The gene calls are TRBV5-1 and TRBJ2-3; D not resolved. V was trimmed by 4 bases and J by 6 bases, leaving 21 bases between them. The CDR3 length is 16 residues. Looked up from germline, CDR1 is SGHRS and CDR2 is YFSETQ. The CDR3 sequence: CASSASDHPYEDTQYF. For the CDR3, the DNA is TGCGCCAGCAGCGCGTCGGACCATCCTTACGAGGATACGCAGTATTTT.

This clonotype appeared a few times. The chain uses TRBV4-2 and TRBJ2-7, with D possibly called TRBD1 or TRBD2 (5 bases each). Germline CDR1 is LGHNA and CDR2 is YNFKEQ. The CDR3 extends over 15 amino acids. Trimming took 3 bases from V and 7 from J, leaving 19 bases between them. This CDR3 is CASSQHGTYSGEQYF. The CDR3 region has the DNA TGTGCCAGCAGCCAGCATGGGACCTACTCTGGGGAGCAGTACTTC.

This clonotype was picked up many times. V gene TRBV25-1 combines with J gene TRBJ2-1; no reliable D call. V gave up 2 bases and J gave up 6 bases, with 5 bases separating them. Germline loops: CDR1 MGHDK, CDR2 SYGVNS. The length of the CDR3 is 12 residues. Here the CDR3 reads CASSEGSNEQFF. The CDR3 DNA sequence: TGTGCCAGCAGTGAAGGGTCCAATGAGCAGTTCTTC.

The table lists this clonotype with many counts. This chain connects TRBV7-9 to TRBJ1-2; 8 bases align to TRBD1. V dropped 4 bases and J dropped 4; count of bases not matched to a gene: 5. This CDR3 spans 14 amino acids. Germline lookup yields CDR1 SEHNR and CDR2 FQNEAQ (reference sequence). CDR3 DNA: TGTGCCAGCAGCTCAGGGGGCTACAGCTATGGCTACACCTTC. It encodes CASSSGGYSYGYTF.

The sample holds many counts of this clonotype. V gene TRBV7-2 combines with J gene TRBJ2-4, with a possible D match to TRBD1 (5 bases). Trimming cost V 1 base and J 0 bases, with 13 bases left between them. The CDR3 consists of 17 residues. CDR1 and CDR2 (germline): SGHTA, FQGNSA. This CDR3 is CASSLEFQGIAKNIQYF. CDR3 nucleotides: TGTGCCAGCAGCTTAGAGTTCCAGGGAATAGCCAAAAACATTCAGTACTTC.

The table lists this clonotype with many counts. The chain recombines TRBV5-1 with TRBJ2-7; 8 bases match TRBD1. CDR1 is SGHRS and CDR2 is YFSETQ in the germline V gene. V gave up 0 bases and J gave up 3 bases; unmatched junction bases: 5. CDR3 size: 15 residues. CDR3 region: CASSLGGQGHYEQYV. CDR3 DNA: TGCGCCAGCAGCTTGGGTGGACAGGGCCACTACGAGCAGTACGTC.

The gene calls are TRBV13 and TRBJ1-6; TRBD1 aligns across 7 bases. V was clipped by 2 bases and J by 7 bases; unmatched bases: 5. The germline gives CDR1 PRHDT, CDR2 FYEKMQ (reference sequence). This CDR3 region has 15 residues. This chain's CDR3 is CASSLFGTENSPLHF. The CDR3 DNA reads TGTGCCAGCAGCTTATTCGGGACAGAAAATTCACCCCTCCACTTT.

Only a few counts were recorded for this clonotype. The V gene is TRBV7-2, the J gene TRBJ2-1, with D maybe TRBD2 (5 bases). The CDR3 length is 14 residues. The V gene's germline CDR1 is SGHTA and CDR2 FQGNSA. The V end lost 4 bases, the J end lost 10 bases, and 17 bases lay between the germline ends. In DNA form, the CDR3 reads TGTGCCAGCAGCTCTATCGGGGAGCCGCGCGAGCAGTTCTTC. Protein product: CASSSIGEPREQFF.

This clonotype appeared many times. The chain couples TRBV29-1 to TRBJ2-3; D gene uncertain. The CDR3 has 13 amino acids. Germline CDR1 is SQVTM and CDR2 is ANQGSEA. V lost 2 bases to trimming and J lost 4 bases, with 10 bases between them. Written as DNA, the CDR3 is TGCAGCGTTGAATTTCTGGGCCCAGATACGCAGTATTTT. This sequence encodes CSVEFLGPDTQYF.

V and J are TRBV19 and TRBJ2-2; 8 bases agree with TRBD2. The CDR3 spans 15 residues. After removal of 3 bases from V and 5 bases from J, the junction contained 5 bases not matched to a gene. Germline V gene sequence: CDR1 LNHDA, CDR2 SQIVND (reference sequence). The CDR3 sequence is CASSMPAGGTGELFF. The CDR3 coding sequence is TGTGCCAGTAGTATGCCGGCGGGGGGTACCGGGGAGCTGTTTTTT.

In this sample, this clonotype turned up many times. The CDR3 is CASSLALAGGPHNEQFF. The CDR3 coding sequence is TGCGCCAGCAGCTTGGCCCTAGCGGGGGGGCCACACAATGAGCAGTTCTTC. The chain couples TRBV5-1 to TRBJ2-1; 12 positions agree with TRBD2. The V gene's germline CDR1 is SGHRS and CDR2 YFSETQ. CDR3 length: 17 residues. J was trimmed by 5 bases and V by 0 bases; bases with no gene match: 6. Full variable domain (outside the CDR3, taken from reference TRBV5-1 and TRBJ2-1): KAGVTQTPRYLIKTRGQQVTLSCSPISGHRSVSWYQQTPGQGLQFLFEYFSETQRNKGNFPGRFSGRQFSNSRSEMNVSTLELGDSALYLCASSLALAGGPHNEQFFGPGTRLTVL.

This clonotype has ten or more counts. The rearrangement links TRBV15 to TRBJ2-3, with TRBD2 matching over 10 bases. Germline lookup yields CDR1 LNHNV and CDR2 YYDKDF (reference sequence). The CDR3 has 15 amino acids. J was trimmed by 2 bases and V by 5 bases; bases with no gene match: 4. The CDR3 sequence is CATSHLAGVTDTQYF. As DNA, the CDR3 is TGTGCCACCAGCCATCTAGCGGGGGTCACAGATACGCAGTATTTT.

This clonotype was detected only a few times. The gene calls are TRBV4-3 and TRBJ2-3; 10 bases match TRBD1. Trimming took 8 bases from V and 2 from J; bases not matched to a gene: 4. Germline values: CDR1 LGHNA, CDR2 YSLEER. There are 14 residues in the CDR3. The DNA of the CDR3 is TGCGCCAGCGGAGGGACAGGGGACACAGATACGCAGTATTTT. Translating it yields CASGGTGDTDTQYF.

V gene TRBV7-2 combines with J gene TRBJ1-5; D is unresolved. Per germline, CDR1 SGHTA and CDR2 FQGNSA. This CDR3 contains 13 residues. V lost 8 bases and J 0 bases, leaving 8 bases between the germline ends. The CDR3 sequence is CASCLTSNQPQHF. The DNA of the CDR3 is TGTGCCAGCTGCCTCACTAGCAATCAGCCCCAGCATTTT.

This clonotype came up a few times. V gene TRBV12-3 or TRBV12-4 combines with J gene TRBJ2-2; tentatively, D is TRBD1 or TRBD2 (6 bases each). The CDR3 length is 15 residues. Between the trimmed V and J ends, which lost 7 bases and 6 bases, there was a span of 18 bases. The CDR3 nucleotides are TGTGCCAGCACTCAACTTCCGGGGGCCTCCGGGGAGCTGTTTTTT. Its translation is CASTQLPGASGELFF.

For this clonotype: A read error is possible here, since a much larger clone lies one base away. J is TRBJ2-1 and V is TRBV5-1, with D perhaps matching TRBD2 (5 bases). V dropped 1 base and J dropped 8 bases, with 13 bases sitting between them. The CDR3 consists of 14 residues. Germline lookup yields CDR1 SGHRS and CDR2 YFSETQ. For the CDR3, the DNA is TGCGCCAGCAGCTTGAGCGGAAATTACCATGAGCAGTTCTTC. Protein product: CASSLSGNYHEQFF.

There are a few counts of this clonotype. CDR3 nucleotides: TGCGCCAGCAGCTTGGGGGACATAATTGGGAATGAGCAGTTCTTC. Encoded protein: CASSLGDIIGNEQFF. The J gene is TRBJ2-1, the V gene TRBV5-1; TRBD1 might be the D (6 bases). There are 15 residues in the CDR3. The ends were cut back, 0 bases at V and 7 bases at J, with 14 bases in the middle. Germline V gene data show CDR1 as SGHRS and CDR2 as YFSETQ.

This clonotype was counted at least ten times. The chain links TRBV20-1 to TRBJ1-2; D might be TRBD1 (6 bases). V shed 4 bases and J shed 8 bases, with 14 bases lying between them. The CDR3 is 12 amino acids. Germline loops: CDR1 DFQATT, CDR2 SNEGSKA (reference sequence). CDR3 protein: CSAIPGGWGYTF. CDR3 nucleotides: TGCAGTGCTATTCCCGGGGGCTGGGGCTACACCTTC.